This is a list of T cell receptor beta chains from one sample in a study of T-cell reconstitution after alpha-beta-depleted transplantation in children. TCRdb analysed the PCR reads with MiXCR anew, one entry per CDR3 protein. The data show about 500,000 distinct CDR3 sequences, with 30% to 35% seen just once and around 2.5% held by the top ten. Sample: PBMCs from the stem cell graft donor, taken from the stem cell graft. The receptors originated from a human donor who donated a stem cell graft to a child with aplastic anemia. Each CDR3 is given with its conserved first and last residue. A D gene is named only where the DNA matches it firmly. A row's size may be missing; if present it is once, few, many or a size class.

D gene	J gene	V gene	clone size	CDR3 DNA	CDR3 protein
-	TRBJ2-1	TRBV18	-	TGTGCCAGCTCACCCCCTCACAGTTACAATGAGCAGTTCTTC	CASSPPHSYNEQFF
-	TRBJ1-3	TRBV9	-	TGTGCCAGCAGCGTAGCGGGAAGGTCTGGAAACACCATATATTTT	CASSVAGRSGNTIYF
TRBD2	TRBJ2-7	TRBV6-5	-	TGTGCCAGCAGTTACCCTGGACTAGCGGGAGACGGCGAGCAGTACTTC	CASSYPGLAGDGEQYF
-	TRBJ1-5	TRBV4-3	-	TGCGCCAGCAGCCAAGATTGGGGGGCGGCGGGGGAGCCCCAGCATTTT	CASSQDWGAAGEPQHF
-	TRBJ2-1	TRBV28	-	TGTGCCAGCAGTTCCCCGGGGCAGTATCCCCCCCACAATGAGCAGTTCTTC	CASSSPGQYPPHNEQFF
-	TRBJ2-3	TRBV12-3/TRBV12-4	-	TGTGCCAGCAGTTTGGGGGCGGGAGTAAGCACAGATACGCAGTATTTT	CASSLGAGVSTDTQYF
TRBD1	TRBJ1-2	TRBV4-3	-	TGCGCCAGCAGCCAGGCACCGGGACAGGGGGCGTCTTACGGCTACACCTTC	CASSQAPGQGASYGYTF
TRBD1	TRBJ1-2	TRBV12-3/TRBV12-4	few	TGTGCCAGCAGTTTGGAGGGGGCGAAGGGCTACACCTTC	CASSLEGAKGYTF
-	TRBJ1-5	TRBV12-3/TRBV12-4	many	TGTGCCAGCAGTTTCCGGGGTGGACAGCCCCAGCATTTT	CASSFRGGQPQHF
-	TRBJ2-1	TRBV20-1	-	TGCAGTGCTACGCCCCCGGGACTTCACAATGAGCAGTTCTTC	CSATPPGLHNEQFF